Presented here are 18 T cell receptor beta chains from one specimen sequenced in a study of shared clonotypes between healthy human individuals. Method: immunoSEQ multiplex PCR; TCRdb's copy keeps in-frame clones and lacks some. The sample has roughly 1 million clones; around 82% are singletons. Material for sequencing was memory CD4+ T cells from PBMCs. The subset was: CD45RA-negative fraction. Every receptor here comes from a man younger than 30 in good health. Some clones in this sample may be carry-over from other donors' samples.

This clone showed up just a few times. This chain's CDR3 is CASSLSVMNTEAFF. CDR3 bases: TGTGCCAGCAGCTTATCAGTTATGAACACTGAAGCTTTCTTT. V is TRBV5-4 and J is TRBJ1-1; D not certain. The CDR3 totals 14 residues. V lost 2 bases to trimming and J lost 0 bases, with 8 bases between them. Germline-derived CDR1 and CDR2 are SGHNT and YYREEE (reference sequence).

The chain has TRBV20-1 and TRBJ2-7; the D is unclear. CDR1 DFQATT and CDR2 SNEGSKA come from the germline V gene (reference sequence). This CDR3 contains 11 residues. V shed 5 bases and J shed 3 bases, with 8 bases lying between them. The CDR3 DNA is TGCAGTGCTGCGGACGGCTACGAGCAGTACTTC. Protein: CSAADGYEQYF.

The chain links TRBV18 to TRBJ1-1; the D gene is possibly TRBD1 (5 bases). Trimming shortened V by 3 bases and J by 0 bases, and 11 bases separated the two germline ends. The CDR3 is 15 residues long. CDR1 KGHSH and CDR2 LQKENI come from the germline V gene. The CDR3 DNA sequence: TGTGCCAGCTCACCTCCCGGGGGGATGAACACTGAAGCTTTCTTT. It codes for CASSPPGGMNTEAFF.

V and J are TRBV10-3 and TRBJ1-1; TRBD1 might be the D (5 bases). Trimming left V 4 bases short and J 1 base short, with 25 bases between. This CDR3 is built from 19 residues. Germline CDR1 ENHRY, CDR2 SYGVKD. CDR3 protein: CAISGAGPGWSGGNTEAFF. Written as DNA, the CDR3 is TGTGCCATCAGTGGGGCGGGACCCGGATGGTCCGGAGGGAACACTGAAGCTTTCTTT.

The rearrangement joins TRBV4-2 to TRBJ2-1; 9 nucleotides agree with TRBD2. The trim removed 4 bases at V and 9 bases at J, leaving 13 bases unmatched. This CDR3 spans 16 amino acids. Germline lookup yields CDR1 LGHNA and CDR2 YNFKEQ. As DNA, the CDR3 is TGTGCCAGCAGCCCCCTCGGCGGCGGGAGGGCGGTTGAGCAGTTCTTC. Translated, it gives CASSPLGGGRAVEQFF.

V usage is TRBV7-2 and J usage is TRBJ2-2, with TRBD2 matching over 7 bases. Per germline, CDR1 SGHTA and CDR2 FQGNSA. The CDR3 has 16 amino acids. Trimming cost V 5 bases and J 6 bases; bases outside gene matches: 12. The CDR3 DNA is TGTGCCAGCAGCCCGCCCAACGCGGGAGTGGCCGGGGAGCTGTTTTTT. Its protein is CASSPPNAGVAGELFF.

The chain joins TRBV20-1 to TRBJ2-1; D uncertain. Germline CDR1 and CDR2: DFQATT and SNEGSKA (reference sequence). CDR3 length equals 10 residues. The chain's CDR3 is CTPLRNEQFF. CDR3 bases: TGCACCCCGCTTAGGAATGAGCAGTTCTTC.

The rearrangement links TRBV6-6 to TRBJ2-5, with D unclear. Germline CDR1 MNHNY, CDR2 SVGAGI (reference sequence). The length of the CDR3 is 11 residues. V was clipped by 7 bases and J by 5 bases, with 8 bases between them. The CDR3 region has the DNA TGTGCCAGCACCACCGCGGAGACCCAGTACTTC. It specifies CASTTAETQYF.

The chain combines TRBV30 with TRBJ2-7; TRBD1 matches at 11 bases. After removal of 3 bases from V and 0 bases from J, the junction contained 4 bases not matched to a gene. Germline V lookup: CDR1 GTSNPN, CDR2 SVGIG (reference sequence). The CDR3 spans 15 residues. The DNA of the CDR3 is TGTGCCTGGAGGTTAGGACAGGGGGCCTCCTACGAGCAGTACTTC. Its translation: CAWRLGQGASYEQYF. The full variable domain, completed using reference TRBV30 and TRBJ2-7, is SQTIHQWPATLVQPVGSPLSLECTVEGTSNPNLYWYRQAAGRGLQLLFYSVGIGQISSEVPQNLSASRPQDRQFILSSKKLLLSDSGFYLCAWRLGQGASYEQYFGPGTRLTVT.

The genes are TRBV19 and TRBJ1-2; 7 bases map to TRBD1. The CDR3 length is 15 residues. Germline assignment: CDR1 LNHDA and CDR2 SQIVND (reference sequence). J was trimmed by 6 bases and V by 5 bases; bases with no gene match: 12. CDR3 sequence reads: CASSPGDSSFDGYTF. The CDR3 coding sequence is TGTGCCAGTAGTCCCGGGGACAGCTCTTTTGATGGCTACACCTTC.

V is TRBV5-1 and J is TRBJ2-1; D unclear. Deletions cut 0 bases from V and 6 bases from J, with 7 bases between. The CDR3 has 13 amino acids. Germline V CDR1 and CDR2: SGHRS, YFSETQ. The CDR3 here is CASSLDRSNEQFF. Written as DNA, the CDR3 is TGCGCCAGCAGCTTGGACAGATCCAATGAGCAGTTCTTC.

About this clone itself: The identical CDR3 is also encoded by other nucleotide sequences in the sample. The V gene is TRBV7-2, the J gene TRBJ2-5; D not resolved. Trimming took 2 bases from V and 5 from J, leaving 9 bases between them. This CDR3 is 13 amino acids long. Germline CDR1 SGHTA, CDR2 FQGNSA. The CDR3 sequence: CASSLSRAETQYF. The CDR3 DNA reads TGTGCCAGCAGCTTAAGTAGGGCCGAGACCCAGTACTTC.

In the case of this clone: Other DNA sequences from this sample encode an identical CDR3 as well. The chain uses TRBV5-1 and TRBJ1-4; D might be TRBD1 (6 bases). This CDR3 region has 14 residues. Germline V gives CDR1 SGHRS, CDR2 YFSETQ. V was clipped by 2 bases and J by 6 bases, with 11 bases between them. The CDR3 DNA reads TGCGCCAGCAGCTTACAAGGGGGGGATGAAAAACTGTTTTTT. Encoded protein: CASSLQGGDEKLFF.

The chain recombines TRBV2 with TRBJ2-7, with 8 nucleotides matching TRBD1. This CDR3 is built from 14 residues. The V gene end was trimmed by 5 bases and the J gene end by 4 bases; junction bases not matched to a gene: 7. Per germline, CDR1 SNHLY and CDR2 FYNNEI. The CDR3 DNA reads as TGTGCCAGCAGTAGGGGACAGGATCAATACGAGCAGTACTTC. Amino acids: CASSRGQDQYEQYF.

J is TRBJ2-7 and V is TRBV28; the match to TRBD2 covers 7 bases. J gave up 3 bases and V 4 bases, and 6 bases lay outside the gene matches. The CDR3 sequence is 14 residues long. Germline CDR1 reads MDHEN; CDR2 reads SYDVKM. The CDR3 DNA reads TGTGCCAGCAGTTCTGCGGGAGTGAGCTACGAGCAGTACTTC. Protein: CASSSAGVSYEQYF.

CDR3 sequence reads: CASSLGGRVLNEKLFF. DNA of the CDR3: TGTGCCAGCAGCTTAGGGGGCAGGGTTCTTAATGAAAAACTGTTTTTT. The rearrangement joins TRBV7-2 to TRBJ1-4; D perhaps matches TRBD1 (5 bases). Germline V gene lookup returns CDR1 SGHTA and CDR2 FQGNSA. This CDR3 spans 16 amino acids. V was cut by 1 base and J by 4 bases, with 13 bases left in between. The full variable domain, with the rest looked up from reference TRBV7-2 and TRBJ1-4, is GAGVSQSPSNKVTEKGKDVELRCDPISGHTALYWYRQSLGQGLEFLIYFQGNSAPDKSGLPSDRFSAERTGGSVSTLTIQRTQQEDSAVYLCASSLGGRVLNEKLFFGSGTQLSVL.

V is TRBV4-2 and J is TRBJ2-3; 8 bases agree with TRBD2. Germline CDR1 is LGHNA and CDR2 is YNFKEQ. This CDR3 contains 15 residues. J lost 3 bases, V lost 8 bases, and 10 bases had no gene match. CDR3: CASRSGTRSTDTQYF. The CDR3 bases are TGTGCCAGCCGATCCGGGACTAGGAGTACAGATACGCAGTATTTT.

This CDR3 reads CASSPPAGLLEQYF. In DNA, the CDR3 is TGTGCCAGCAGCCCCCCCGCGGGTTTACTCGAGCAGTACTTC. The rearrangement links TRBV28 to TRBJ2-7, with D perhaps matching TRBD2 (5 bases). Germline lookup yields CDR1 MDHEN and CDR2 SYDVKM. CDR3 length: 14 residues. The V end lost 6 bases, the J end lost 6 bases, and 18 bases lay between the germline ends.